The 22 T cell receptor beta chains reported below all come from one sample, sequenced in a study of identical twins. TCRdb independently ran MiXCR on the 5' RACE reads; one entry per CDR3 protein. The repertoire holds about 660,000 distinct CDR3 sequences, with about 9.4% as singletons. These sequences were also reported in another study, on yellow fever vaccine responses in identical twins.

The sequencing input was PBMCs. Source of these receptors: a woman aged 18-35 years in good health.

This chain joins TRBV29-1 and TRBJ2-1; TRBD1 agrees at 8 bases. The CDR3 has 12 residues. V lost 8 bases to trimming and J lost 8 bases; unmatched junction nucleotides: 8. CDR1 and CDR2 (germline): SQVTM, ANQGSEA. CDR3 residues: CSHDRGVDEQFF. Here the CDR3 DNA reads TGCAGCCACGACAGGGGAGTAGATGAGCAGTTCTTC.

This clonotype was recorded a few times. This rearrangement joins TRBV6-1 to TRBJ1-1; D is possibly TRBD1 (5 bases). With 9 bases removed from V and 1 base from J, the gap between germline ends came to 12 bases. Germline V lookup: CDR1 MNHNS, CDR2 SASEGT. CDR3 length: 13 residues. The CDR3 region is CASITGTNTEAFF. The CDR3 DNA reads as TGTGCCAGTATAACGGGGACGAACACTGAAGCTTTCTTT.

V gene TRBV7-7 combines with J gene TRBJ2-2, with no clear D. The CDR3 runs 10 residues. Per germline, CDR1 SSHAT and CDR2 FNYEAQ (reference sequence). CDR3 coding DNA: TGTGCTAGGCCGGGCGGGGAGCTGTTTTTT. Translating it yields CARPGGELFF.

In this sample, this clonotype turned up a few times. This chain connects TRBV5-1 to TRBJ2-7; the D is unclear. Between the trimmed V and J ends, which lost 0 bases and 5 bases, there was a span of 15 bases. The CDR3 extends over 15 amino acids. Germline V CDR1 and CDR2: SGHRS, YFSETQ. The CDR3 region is CASSLEYPEADEQYF. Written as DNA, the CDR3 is TGCGCCAGCAGCTTGGAATACCCCGAGGCGGACGAGCAGTACTTC.

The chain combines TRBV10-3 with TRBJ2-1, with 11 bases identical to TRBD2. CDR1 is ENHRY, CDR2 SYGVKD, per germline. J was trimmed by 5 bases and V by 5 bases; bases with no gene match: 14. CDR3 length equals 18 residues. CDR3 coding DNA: TGTGCCATCAGTCCTACCGGACTAGCGGGTGGGGCAAACAATGAGCAGTTCTTC. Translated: CAISPTGLAGGANNEQFF.

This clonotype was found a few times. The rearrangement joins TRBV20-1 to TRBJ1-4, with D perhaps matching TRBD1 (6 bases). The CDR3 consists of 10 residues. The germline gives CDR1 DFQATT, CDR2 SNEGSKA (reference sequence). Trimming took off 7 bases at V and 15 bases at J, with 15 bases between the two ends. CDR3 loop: CSVGQPALFF. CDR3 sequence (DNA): TGCAGTGTTGGACAGCCGGCCTTGTTTTTT.

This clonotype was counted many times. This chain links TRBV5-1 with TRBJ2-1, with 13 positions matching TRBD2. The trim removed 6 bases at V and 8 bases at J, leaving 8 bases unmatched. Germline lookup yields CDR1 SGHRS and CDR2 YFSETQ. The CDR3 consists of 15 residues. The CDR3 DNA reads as TGCGCCAGCAACCCACTAGCGGGAGGGGGCGATGAGCAGTTCTTC. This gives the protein CASNPLAGGGDEQFF.

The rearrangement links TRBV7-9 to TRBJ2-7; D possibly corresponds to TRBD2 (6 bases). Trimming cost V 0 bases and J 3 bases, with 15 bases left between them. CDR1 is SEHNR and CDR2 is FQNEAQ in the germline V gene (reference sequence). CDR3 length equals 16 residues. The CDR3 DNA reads TGTGCCAGCAGCTTAGCGCGAAGCGGGCGCTTCTACGAGCAGTACTTC. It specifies CASSLARSGRFYEQYF.

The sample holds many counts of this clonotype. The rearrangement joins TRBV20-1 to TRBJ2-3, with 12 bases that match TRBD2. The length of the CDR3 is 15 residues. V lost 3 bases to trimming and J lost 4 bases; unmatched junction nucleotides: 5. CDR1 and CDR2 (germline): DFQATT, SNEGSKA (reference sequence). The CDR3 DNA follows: TGCAGTGCTAGTCCATCTAGCGGGAGGGCAGATACGCAGTATTTT. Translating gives CSASPSSGRADTQYF.

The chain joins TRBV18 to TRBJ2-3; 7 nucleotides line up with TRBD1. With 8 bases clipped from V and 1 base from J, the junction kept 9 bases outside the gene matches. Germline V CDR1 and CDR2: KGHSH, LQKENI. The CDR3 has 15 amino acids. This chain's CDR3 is CASPPLQGRTDTQYF. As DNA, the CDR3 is TGTGCCAGCCCTCCCTTACAGGGGCGCACAGATACGCAGTATTTT.

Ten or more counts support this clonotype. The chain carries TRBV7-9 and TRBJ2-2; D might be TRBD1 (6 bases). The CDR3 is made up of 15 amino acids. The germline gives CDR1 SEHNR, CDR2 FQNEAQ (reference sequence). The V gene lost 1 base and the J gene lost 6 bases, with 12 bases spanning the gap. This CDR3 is CASSLGQTGPGELFF. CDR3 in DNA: TGTGCCAGCAGCTTAGGGCAGACAGGACCCGGGGAGCTGTTTTTT.

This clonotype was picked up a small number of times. The CDR3 DNA reads as TGTGCCAGCAGTGAAATCTTAGTGGAGCAGTACTTC. Encoded protein: CASSEILVEQYF. The chain is built from TRBV2 and TRBJ2-7; no clear D. There are 12 residues in the CDR3. Germline V gives CDR1 SNHLY, CDR2 FYNNEI. V lost 2 bases and J lost 7, with 9 bases in between.

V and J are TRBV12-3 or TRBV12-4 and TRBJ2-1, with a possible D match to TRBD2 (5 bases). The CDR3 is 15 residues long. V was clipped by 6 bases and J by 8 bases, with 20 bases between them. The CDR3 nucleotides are TGTGCCAGCAGACCCTGGAGCGGCTCAGACTATGAGCAGTTCTTC. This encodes CASRPWSGSDYEQFF.

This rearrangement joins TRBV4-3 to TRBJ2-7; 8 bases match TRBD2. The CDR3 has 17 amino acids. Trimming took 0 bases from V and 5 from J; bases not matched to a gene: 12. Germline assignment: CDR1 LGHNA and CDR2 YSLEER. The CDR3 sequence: CASSQDTVASGSHEQYF. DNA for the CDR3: TGCGCCAGCAGCCAAGATACGGTGGCCAGCGGGAGTCACGAGCAGTACTTC.

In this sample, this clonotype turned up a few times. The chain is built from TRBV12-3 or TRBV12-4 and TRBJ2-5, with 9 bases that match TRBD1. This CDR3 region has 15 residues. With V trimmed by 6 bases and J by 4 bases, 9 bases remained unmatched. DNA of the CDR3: TGTGCCAGCAGCCGGACAGGGGAAGTTGGAGAGACCCAGTACTTC. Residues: CASSRTGEVGETQYF.

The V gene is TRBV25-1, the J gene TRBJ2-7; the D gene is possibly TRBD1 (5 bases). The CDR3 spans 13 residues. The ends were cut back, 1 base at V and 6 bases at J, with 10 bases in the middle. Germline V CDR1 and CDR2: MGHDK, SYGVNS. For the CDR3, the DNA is TGTGCCAGCAGTGAATGGGGCCTAGTCGAGCAGTACTTC. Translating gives CASSEWGLVEQYF.

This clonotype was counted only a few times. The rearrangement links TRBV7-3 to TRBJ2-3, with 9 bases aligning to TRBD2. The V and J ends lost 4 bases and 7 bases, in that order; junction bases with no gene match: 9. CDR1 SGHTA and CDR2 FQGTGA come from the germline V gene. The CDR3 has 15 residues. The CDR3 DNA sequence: TGTGCCAGCAGCTCATCCACGACTAGCGGAAATACGCAGTATTTT. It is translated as CASSSSTTSGNTQYF.

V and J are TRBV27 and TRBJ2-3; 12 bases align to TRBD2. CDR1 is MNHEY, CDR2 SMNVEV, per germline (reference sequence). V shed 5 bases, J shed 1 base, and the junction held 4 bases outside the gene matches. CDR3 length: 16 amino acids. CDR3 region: CASSGLAGTGTDTQYF. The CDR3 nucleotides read TGTGCCAGCAGTGGACTAGCGGGGACCGGCACAGATACGCAGTATTTT.

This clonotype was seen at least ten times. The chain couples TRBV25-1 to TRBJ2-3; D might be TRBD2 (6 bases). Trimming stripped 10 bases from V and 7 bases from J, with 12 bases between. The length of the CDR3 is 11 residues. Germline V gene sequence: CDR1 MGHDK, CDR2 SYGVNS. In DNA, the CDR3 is TGTGCCACGGGGGTACCCTATACGCAGTATTTT. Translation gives CATGVPYTQYF.

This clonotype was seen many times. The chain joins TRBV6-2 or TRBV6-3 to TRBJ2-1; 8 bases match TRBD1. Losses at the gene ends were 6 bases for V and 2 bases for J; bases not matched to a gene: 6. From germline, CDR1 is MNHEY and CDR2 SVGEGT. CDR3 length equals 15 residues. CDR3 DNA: TGTGCCAGCAGCCTGACAGGGGACACCTACAATGAGCAGTTCTTC. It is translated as CASSLTGDTYNEQFF.

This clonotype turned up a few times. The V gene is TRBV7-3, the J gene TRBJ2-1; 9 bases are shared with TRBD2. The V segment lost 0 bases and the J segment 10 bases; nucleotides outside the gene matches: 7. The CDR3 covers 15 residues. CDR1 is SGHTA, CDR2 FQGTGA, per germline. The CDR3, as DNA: TGTGCCAGCAGCTTAACGCGGGGGGGCAACCGCGAGCAGTTCTTC. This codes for CASSLTRGGNREQFF.

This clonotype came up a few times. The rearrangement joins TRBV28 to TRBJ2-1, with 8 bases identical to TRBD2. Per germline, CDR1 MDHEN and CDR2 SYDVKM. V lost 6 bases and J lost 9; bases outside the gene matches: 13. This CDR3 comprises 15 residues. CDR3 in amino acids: CASSKPGLGSSEQFF. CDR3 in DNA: TGTGCCAGCAGCAAACCGGGACTAGGATCTAGTGAGCAGTTCTTC.